The 28 T cell receptor beta chains below were found in one sample sequenced in a study of cytotoxic CD8 clonotypes in ibrutinib-treated CLL. Sequencing was performed with immunoSEQ multiplex PCR; in TCRdb, only in-frame clones are kept and a portion is missing. Found here are around 300,000 clones, around four fifths of them singletons; the top ten hold 6.7%. The source was PBMCs, collected before ibrutinib treatment. The receptors were gathered from a human donor with chronic lymphocytic leukemia.

The rearrangement links TRBV11-2 to TRBJ2-7; D may match TRBD1 or TRBD2 (5 bases each). This CDR3 has 14 amino acids. Trimming took off 6 bases at V and 9 bases at J, with 21 bases between the two ends. CDR1 SGHAT and CDR2 FQNNGV come from the germline V gene. The chain's CDR3 is CASSRPGTDSGQYF. The CDR3 DNA sequence: TGTGCCAGCAGTCGACCCGGGACCGACTCGGGGCAGTACTTC.

The chain employs TRBV19 and TRBJ1-5; D unclear. In germline, CDR1 is LNHDA, CDR2 SQIVND (reference sequence). V lost 7 bases and J lost 6, with 13 bases in between. This CDR3 has 13 amino acids. The CDR3 sequence is CASMSTPGQPQHF. The CDR3 DNA follows: TGTGCCAGTATGTCTACTCCCGGTCAGCCCCAGCATTTT.

This clone is a singleton in its sample. The chain employs TRBV5-1 and TRBJ2-7; 11 positions agree with TRBD1. Germline V gene data show CDR1 as SGHRS and CDR2 as YFSETQ. Losses at the gene ends were 4 bases for V and 3 bases for J; bases not matched to a gene: 3. This CDR3 contains 14 residues. The DNA of the CDR3 is TGCGCCAGCAGCAAGGGACAGGGGGTCTACGAGCAGTACTTC. Encoded protein: CASSKGQGVYEQYF.

V usage is TRBV6-6 and J usage is TRBJ2-7; D assignment may be TRBD1 or TRBD2 (5 bases each). Germline values: CDR1 MNHNY, CDR2 SVGAGI (reference sequence). There are 14 residues in the CDR3. Trimming removed 6 bases at V and 1 base at J, with 13 bases between. Here the CDR3 DNA reads TGTGCCAGCAGCTATCGGGACCCTTCCTACGAGCAGTACTTC. This gives the protein CASSYRDPSYEQYF.

This chain links TRBV4-2 with TRBJ2-7; maybe TRBD1 (6 bases). This CDR3 region has 14 residues. The germline V gene encodes CDR1 LGHNA and CDR2 YNFKEQ. Trimming took off 3 bases at V and 2 bases at J, with 11 bases between the two ends. The CDR3 DNA reads TGTGCCAGCAGCCACTACGGGACAACCTACGAGCAGTACTTC. Translating it yields CASSHYGTTYEQYF.

J is TRBJ2-5 and V is TRBV5-8, with D possibly being TRBD1 or TRBD2 (5 bases each). Germline assignment: CDR1 SGHTS and CDR2 YDEGEE. This CDR3 is built from 16 residues. Trimming shortened V by 4 bases and J by 5 bases, and 21 bases separated the two germline ends. CDR3 nucleotide sequence: TGTGCCAGCAGCCGAAGATTACCGGGACCGGGGGAGACCCAGTACTTC. It specifies CASSRRLPGPGETQYF.

V gene TRBV6-5 combines with J gene TRBJ1-2; TRBD1 matches 8 bases. V gave up 10 bases and J gave up 6 bases; unmatched junction bases: 16. Germline V gene lookup returns CDR1 MNHEY and CDR2 SVGAGI. This CDR3 has 15 amino acids. CDR3 nucleotides: TGTGCCATCCGCGTGAATCCTGGACAGGGCCATGGCTACACCTTC. It codes for CAIRVNPGQGHGYTF.

The chain employs TRBV7-9 and TRBJ2-7; D may be TRBD2 (5 bases). With 1 base removed from V and 1 base from J, the gap between germline ends came to 8 bases. In germline, CDR1 is SEHNR, CDR2 FQNEAQ (reference sequence). CDR3 length equals 14 residues. In DNA, the CDR3 is TGTGCCAGCAGCTTAGGGAGGTCTTCCTACGAGCAGTACTTC. Translation: CASSLGRSSYEQYF. The full variable domain, its missing parts supplied by reference TRBV7-9 and TRBJ2-7, is DTGVSQNPRHKITKRGQNVTFRCDPISEHNRLYWYRQTLGQGPEFLTYFQNEAQLEKSRLLSDRFSAERPKGSFSTLEIQRTEQGDSAMYLCASSLGRSSYEQYFGPGTRLTVT.

The chain recombines TRBV29-1 with TRBJ1-3; D is possibly TRBD1 (6 bases). Germline V lookup: CDR1 SQVTM, CDR2 ANQGSEA. CDR3 size: 14 residues. Between the trimmed V and J ends, which lost 7 bases and 0 bases, there was a span of 13 bases. CDR3 sequence: CSAWDIYSGNTIYF. DNA for the CDR3: TGCAGCGCTTGGGACATCTACTCTGGAAACACCATATATTTT.

The rearrangement links TRBV5-1 to TRBJ2-2, with 11 nucleotides matching TRBD1. This CDR3 is built from 15 residues. Germline V gives CDR1 SGHRS, CDR2 YFSETQ. V lost 4 bases and J lost 6; bases outside the gene matches: 5. This chain's CDR3 is CASSPGQGAAGELFF. CDR3 DNA sequence: TGCGCCAGCAGCCCAGGACAGGGGGCGGCCGGGGAGCTGTTTTTT. Together with reference TRBV5-1 and TRBJ2-2, the CDR3 gives the full variable domain: KAGVTQTPRYLIKTRGQQVTLSCSPISGHRSVSWYQQTPGQGLQFLFEYFSETQRNKGNFPGRFSGRQFSNSRSEMNVSTLELGDSALYLCASSPGQGAAGELFFGEGSRLTVL.

The chain has TRBV14 and TRBJ1-2; no firm D call. This CDR3 has 14 residues. CDR1 and CDR2 (germline): SGHDN, FVKESK. Trimming stripped 3 bases from V and 0 bases from J, with 8 bases between. This chain's CDR3 is CASSHWDANYGYTF. The CDR3 nucleotides are TGTGCCAGCAGCCATTGGGATGCTAACTATGGCTACACCTTC.

There are a few counts of this clone. This rearrangement joins TRBV4-3 to TRBJ2-1; D not resolved. This CDR3 region has 13 residues. V lost 1 base and J 15 bases, leaving 16 bases between the germline ends. Germline values: CDR1 LGHNA, CDR2 YSLEER. CDR3 region: CASSQGPDLPGFF. The DNA of the CDR3 is TGCGCCAGCAGCCAAGGGCCGGATCTCCCGGGGTTCTTC.

The chain is built from TRBV19 and TRBJ1-5; tentative D call: TRBD1 (5 bases). This CDR3 is built from 16 residues. V lost 4 bases and J lost 4, with 17 bases in between. Germline V gene lookup returns CDR1 LNHDA and CDR2 SQIVND (reference sequence). The CDR3 is CASSTNFGGWNQPQHF. DNA of the CDR3: TGTGCCAGTAGTACCAATTTCGGGGGGTGGAATCAGCCCCAGCATTTT.

The chain couples TRBV7-2 to TRBJ2-5; 11 nucleotides line up with TRBD2. The V gene end was trimmed by 5 bases and the J gene end by 3 bases; junction bases not matched to a gene: 2. Germline CDR1 SGHTA, CDR2 FQGNSA. This CDR3 contains 14 residues. The CDR3 coding sequence is TGTGCCAGCAGCCCGGGACTAGCGGAAGAGACCCAGTACTTC. This sequence encodes CASSPGLAEETQYF.

The V and J genes are TRBV5-5 and TRBJ2-1; TRBD1 agrees at 9 bases. Germline CDR1 SGHKS, CDR2 YYEKEE (reference sequence). This CDR3 has 18 residues. With V trimmed by 1 base and J by 2 bases, 10 bases remained unmatched. The CDR3 DNA follows: TGTGCCAGCAGCTTGATAATATCTGGGACAGGGACCTACAATGAGCAGTTCTTC. Translating it yields CASSLIISGTGTYNEQFF.

The V and J genes are TRBV13 and TRBJ2-1; 11 bases fit TRBD1. CDR1 is PRHDT and CDR2 is FYEKMQ in the germline V gene (reference sequence). V was clipped by 4 bases and J by 7 bases; unmatched bases: 9. There are 16 residues in the CDR3. CDR3 loop: CASSSPGQGAENEQFF. The CDR3 bases are TGTGCCAGCAGCTCGCCCGGACAGGGGGCTGAAAATGAGCAGTTCTTC.

This clone was seen a handful of times. The rearrangement uses TRBV11-1 and TRBJ2-5; D ambiguous. Trimming removed 4 bases from V and 6 bases from J, with 15 bases in between. CDR1 and CDR2 (germline): SGHAT, FQDESV (reference sequence). CDR3 size: 14 residues. CDR3 sequence: CASSSRQETQTQYF. The CDR3 coding sequence is TGTGCCAGCAGCTCCCGGCAGGAAACGCAGACCCAGTACTTC.

The chain carries TRBV7-9 and TRBJ1-5, with D perhaps TRBD1 (5 bases). Germline V gene lookup returns CDR1 SEHNR and CDR2 FQNEAQ (reference sequence). This CDR3 is 15 amino acids long. Between the trimmed V and J ends, which lost 5 bases and 3 bases, there was a span of 14 bases. The CDR3 loop is CASSVGHLDNQPQHF. The CDR3 region has the DNA TGTGCCAGCAGCGTAGGACATCTCGACAATCAGCCCCAGCATTTT.

The rearrangement links TRBV5-1 to TRBJ1-4, with D uncertain. CDR3 length: 16 amino acids. The germline V gene has CDR1 SGHRS and CDR2 YFSETQ. Trimming shortened V by 0 bases and J by 0 bases, and 9 bases separated the two germline ends. CDR3: CASSLGWGATNEKLFF. CDR3 bases: TGCGCCAGCAGCTTGGGTTGGGGAGCAACTAATGAAAAACTGTTTTTT.

This rearrangement joins TRBV27 to TRBJ2-5, with 7 bases identical to TRBD1. With V trimmed by 6 bases and J by 5 bases, 9 bases remained unmatched. Germline V gene lookup returns CDR1 MNHEY and CDR2 SMNVEV (reference sequence). The CDR3 loop spans 14 amino acids. The CDR3 DNA is TGTGCCAGCAGCCAGGACAGGCCCTGGGAGACCCAGTACTTC. Protein sequence: CASSQDRPWETQYF.

The rearrangement links TRBV7-6 to TRBJ1-4, with D possibly TRBD1 on 5 matching bases. The CDR3 runs to 18 residues. Germline V CDR1 and CDR2: SGHVS, FNYEAQ. V was clipped by 4 bases and J by 4 bases, with 22 bases between them. CDR3 region: CASSSSWDLERDNEKLFF. In DNA, the CDR3 is TGTGCCAGCAGCTCCTCCTGGGACCTAGAAAGGGATAATGAAAAACTGTTTTTT.

The chain links TRBV5-1 to TRBJ1-1, with TRBD1 identical over 7 bases. CDR3 length: 13 amino acids. Trimming removed 4 bases from V and 7 bases from J; junction bases left unmatched: 7. Per germline, CDR1 SGHRS and CDR2 YFSETQ. CDR3 DNA sequence: TGCGCCAGCAGCCGGGACAGCTATCTTGAAGCTTTCTTT. It specifies CASSRDSYLEAFF.

The chain employs TRBV6-1 and TRBJ2-2; 12 nucleotides line up with TRBD2. The CDR3 is made up of 20 amino acids. Trimming removed 1 base from V and 1 base from J; junction bases left unmatched: 10. Germline CDR1 is MNHNS and CDR2 is SASEGT. The CDR3 DNA sequence: TGTGCCAGCAGTGAAGGGAGAGGACTAGCGGGAACCATGAACACCGGGGAGCTGTTTTTT. Amino acids: CASSEGRGLAGTMNTGELFF.

CDR3 DNA sequence: TGTGCCAGCTCACCCCTGGGACTAGCGGGAGCTGGGGCCAACGTCCTGACTTTC. It is translated as CASSPLGLAGAGANVLTF. This chain joins TRBV18 and TRBJ2-6, with TRBD2 matching over 14 bases. In germline, CDR1 is KGHSH, CDR2 LQKENI. V shed 3 bases and J 2 bases; nucleotides not matched to a gene: 3. The CDR3 loop spans 18 amino acids.

V usage is TRBV5-1 and J usage is TRBJ2-2, with 7 bases lining up with TRBD1. This CDR3 spans 16 amino acids. The germline V gene has CDR1 SGHRS and CDR2 YFSETQ. Unmatched junction bases numbered 7, after V lost 4 bases and J lost 1 base. CDR3 loop: CASSTRTGENTGELFF. Written as DNA, the CDR3 is TGCGCCAGCAGCACCCGGACAGGCGAGAACACCGGGGAGCTGTTTTTT.

This clone was observed a few times. The chain uses TRBV5-1 and TRBJ2-7; D may be TRBD1 or TRBD2 (6 bases each). Trimming shortened V by 2 bases and J by 7 bases, and 13 bases separated the two germline ends. This CDR3 contains 13 residues. Germline V CDR1 and CDR2: SGHRS, YFSETQ. CDR3 bases: TGCGCCAGCAGCTTTCGGGGGCCTGGGGAGCAGTACTTC. Amino acid sequence: CASSFRGPGEQYF.

This sequence joins TRBV28 and TRBJ2-7; D gene ambiguous. The CDR3 consists of 15 residues. The V end was cut by 1 base, the J end by 4 bases, with 14 bases between. Germline CDR1 and CDR2: MDHEN and SYDVKM. The DNA of the CDR3 is TGTGCCAGCAGTTTATCTGAGAACGGAATATACGAGCAGTACTTC. This sequence encodes CASSLSENGIYEQYF.

The rearrangement uses TRBV28 and TRBJ1-2, with TRBD1 identical over 8 bases. With V trimmed by 3 bases and J by 4 bases, 10 bases remained unmatched. The CDR3 is 16 residues long. CDR1 is MDHEN, CDR2 SYDVKM, per germline. CDR3 in DNA: TGTGCCAGCAGTTTTGCCCCGGACAGGGTAGTCTATGGCTACACCTTC. Its protein product is CASSFAPDRVVYGYTF.